This TCR beta chain was observed in a study of Graves' ophthalmopathy and Graves' hyperthyroidism. CDR3 regions of TCR beta were amplified from RNA transcripts. RT-PCR was first run with HTBI primers, then multiplex PCR in a second round. TCRdb analysed the multiplex PCR reads with MiXCR anew, one entry per CDR3 protein. The table lists approximately 480,000 distinct CDR3 sequences, about an eighth of them singletons. Germline V CDR1 and CDR2: SGHAT, FQNNGV. CDR3 length equals 16 residues. V lost 1 base and J 2 bases, leaving 15 bases between the germline ends. The chain carries TRBV11-2 and TRBJ2-7; the D is unclear. The sequencing sample was made of blood. This sequence originates from a woman in her 30s with Graves' ophthalmopathy. The CDR3 spells CASSLGWVGRTYEQYF. The CDR3 nucleotides read TGTGCCAGCAGCTTAGGTTGGGTAGGCAGGACCTACGAGCAGTACTTC.